This TCR beta chain was captured by sequencing in a study of T cell changes during pregnancy in multiple sclerosis. Clones were sequenced by immunoSEQ multiplex PCR, and TCRdb holds only the in-frame ones, with some missing. The sample shows tens of thousands of clones, 93% of them seen only once. The TCR comes from a female donor with multiple sclerosis, enrolled in a pregnancy study. The sample in question was peripheral blood, obtained after pregnancy.

The CDR3 is CASSDWFRGFGSGANVLTF. The CDR3 DNA reads as TGTGCCAGCAGTGACTGGTTCAGGGGGTTTGGTAGTGGGGCCAACGTCCTGACTTTC. V is TRBV6-4 and J is TRBJ2-6, with TRBD1 matching 7 bases. This CDR3 contains 19 residues. Germline V CDR1 and CDR2: MRHNA, SNTAGT. V gave up 1 base and J gave up 3 bases; unmatched junction bases: 12.